This is a list of T cell receptor beta chains from one sample in a study of cytomegalovirus exposure and HLA in healthy donors. Assay used: immunoSEQ multiplex PCR; TCRdb lists only in-frame clones, some missing. The sample yields roughly 120,000 clones, 80% to 85% seen once. Sequenced sample: PBMCs. The receptors shown here come from a human donor in good health. The CDR3 runs from the conserved cysteine through the conserved F or W. Each record gives: V gene, CDR3 protein.

V gene: TRBV11-2
CDR3 protein: CASSLDPAGNTEAFF

V gene: TRBV10-3
CDR3 protein: CAIMRSAGTGGSEQYF

V gene: TRBV29-1
CDR3 protein: CSVDDATGSDTQYF

V gene: TRBV28
CDR3 protein: CASSKPTQPQHF

V gene: TRBV11-2
CDR3 protein: CASSGQAARNTIYF

V gene: TRBV28
CDR3 protein: CASARYEQYF

V gene: TRBV13
CDR3 protein: CASSFTGNTEAFF

V gene: TRBV7-2
CDR3 protein: CASRGGTGGLNQPQHF

V gene: TRBV5-1
CDR3 protein: CASSSGQGGNQPQHF

V gene: TRBV5-6
CDR3 protein: CASSLYGLGQGYEKLFF

V gene: TRBV18
CDR3 protein: CASSPSGNEQFF

V gene: TRBV7-8
CDR3 protein: CASSLGRGPYEQYF

V gene: TRBV27
CDR3 protein: CASRPGLASNEQYF

V gene: TRBV9
CDR3 protein: CASSVNSGSRGSYGYTF

V gene: TRBV13
CDR3 protein: CASSLRDRGHEQFF

V gene: TRBV7-9
CDR3 protein: CASSPRGVAGETQYF

V gene: TRBV5-1
CDR3 protein: CASSSRTGSGNSPLHF

V gene: TRBV5-4
CDR3 protein: CASSPAPDYEQYF

V gene: TRBV6-1
CDR3 protein: CASSGQGFSNQPQHF

V gene: TRBV6-5
CDR3 protein: CASLEGWGNEQFF

V gene: TRBV7-2
CDR3 protein: CASSLFYEQYF

V gene: TRBV6-5
CDR3 protein: CASSYTGTGGYEQYF

V gene: TRBV29-1
CDR3 protein: CSVRLESRAYEQYF

V gene: TRBV7-3
CDR3 protein: CASSLEGASGLSEQYF

V gene: TRBV19
CDR3 protein: CARIPGPPESNTGELFF

V gene: TRBV5-4
CDR3 protein: CASSLELYSEAFF